This passage covers 28 T cell receptor beta chains from one sample sequenced in a study of T cell responses to AZD1222 COVID-19 vaccine. The table came from immunoSEQ multiplex PCR; TCRdb's copy has only in-frame clones and leaves some out. The sample shows roughly 80,000 clones, approximately 90% of them seen only once. Sequenced here: peripheral blood, sampled 28 days after the second AZD1222 dose. The receptor source for this set is an adult who received the AZD1222 COVID-19 vaccine.

The chain links TRBV7-6 to TRBJ2-7, with TRBD1 matching over 11 bases. This CDR3 has 15 residues. The germline gives CDR1 SGHVS, CDR2 FNYEAQ. The junction had 6 bases not matched to a gene; V was cut back by 5 bases and J by 3 bases. The CDR3 sequence is CASSAAGTGGYEQYF. The CDR3, as DNA: TGTGCCAGCAGCGCCGCCGGGACAGGGGGCTACGAGCAGTACTTC. Full variable domain (remainder filled in from reference TRBV7-6 and TRBJ2-7): GAGVSQSPRYKVTKRGQDVALRCDPISGHVSLYWYRQALGQGPEFLTYFNYEAQQDKSGLPNDRFSAERPEGSISTLTIQRTEQRDSAMYRCASSAAGTGGYEQYFGPGTRLTVT.

V and J are TRBV20-1 and TRBJ1-5; no reliable D call. The germline V gene encodes CDR1 DFQATT and CDR2 SNEGSKA (reference sequence). Trimming stripped 3 bases from V and 1 base from J, with 19 bases between. The length of the CDR3 is 17 residues. DNA of the CDR3: TGCAGTGCTAGTCTACCCGGCGGGGATTGGAGCAATCAGCCCCAGCATTTT. Translating gives CSASLPGGDWSNQPQHF.

CDR3 nucleotide sequence: TGCAGCGTTGGGGGGGGTGAAGGGTTAGAGACCCAGTACTTC. Translation gives CSVGGGEGLETQYF. The chain employs TRBV29-1 and TRBJ2-5; 7 nucleotides line up with TRBD2. V lost 4 bases and J lost 4; bases outside the gene matches: 9. Germline assignment: CDR1 SQVTM and CDR2 ANQGSEA. There are 14 residues in the CDR3.

The chain joins TRBV18 to TRBJ1-1; D ambiguous. There are 12 residues in the CDR3. V lost 6 bases, J lost 0 bases, and 5 bases lay in between. CDR1 KGHSH and CDR2 LQKENI come from the germline V gene. CDR3 nucleotides: TGTGCCAGCTCGTCGGTGAACACTGAAGCTTTCTTT. Protein product: CASSSVNTEAFF. The variable domain in full, completed from reference TRBV18 and TRBJ1-1, reads NAGVMQNPRHLVRRRGQEARLRCSPMKGHSHVYWYRQLPEEGLKFMVYLQKENIIDESGMPKERFSAEFPKEGPSILRIQQVVRGDSAAYFCASSSVNTEAFFGQGTRLTVV.

This rearrangement joins TRBV11-2 to TRBJ2-2, with D perhaps TRBD2 (6 bases). Germline V gene data show CDR1 as SGHAT and CDR2 as FQNNGV. This CDR3 contains 15 residues. Trimming took 7 bases from V and 1 from J, leaving 13 bases between them. CDR3 residues: CASNLKEGNTGELFF. The CDR3 region has the DNA TGTGCCAGCAATCTTAAGGAGGGGAACACCGGGGAGCTGTTTTTT. The entire variable domain, with the rest obtained from reference TRBV11-2 and TRBJ2-2, is as follows: EAGVAQSPRYKIIEKRQSVAFWCNPISGHATLYWYQQILGQGPKLLIQFQNNGVVDDSQLPKDRFSAERLKGVDSTLKIQPAKLEDSAVYLCASNLKEGNTGELFFGEGSRLTVL.

The V call is TRBV7-3, the J call TRBJ2-2; no firm D call. V shed 1 base and J shed 0 bases, with 9 bases lying between them. CDR1 and CDR2 (germline): SGHTA, FQGTGA. This CDR3 is 16 amino acids long. CDR3 sequence (DNA): TGTGCCAGCAGCTTAAATAGCCCTTCGAACACCGGGGAGCTGTTTTTT. Protein product: CASSLNSPSNTGELFF.

V is TRBV11-2 and J is TRBJ1-2; 9 nucleotides line up with TRBD1. Germline lookup yields CDR1 SGHAT and CDR2 FQNNGV. The ends lost 2 bases at V and 5 bases at J; junction bases unmatched: 9. The CDR3 has 16 amino acids. The CDR3 region is CASSLTGGARSYGYTF. The CDR3 DNA follows: TGTGCCAGCAGCTTAACAGGGGGCGCAAGGAGTTATGGCTACACCTTC. Filled out from reference TRBV11-2 and TRBJ1-2, the complete variable domain reads EAGVAQSPRYKIIEKRQSVAFWCNPISGHATLYWYQQILGQGPKLLIQFQNNGVVDDSQLPKDRFSAERLKGVDSTLKIQPAKLEDSAVYLCASSLTGGARSYGYTFGSGTRLTVV.

The chain combines TRBV5-5 with TRBJ2-3, with a weak D call TRBD2 (6 bases). The germline CDR1 and CDR2 sequences are SGHKS and YYEKEE (reference sequence). The CDR3 contains 16 residues. V was trimmed by 2 bases and J by 0 bases, leaving 13 bases between them. CDR3: CASSLQSGVSTDTQYF. The DNA for the CDR3 is TGTGCCAGCAGCTTACAATCGGGAGTGAGCACAGATACGCAGTATTTT.

CDR3 residues: CASSLQGGNTIYF. The CDR3 nucleotides read TGTGCCAGCAGCTTGCAGGGGGGGAACACCATATATTTT. The V gene is TRBV5-4, the J gene TRBJ1-3; 7 bases map to TRBD1. This CDR3 is 13 amino acids long. CDR1 and CDR2 from the germline V gene are SGHNT and YYREEE (reference sequence). V lost 1 base, J lost 7 bases, and 2 bases stayed unmatched.

The chain couples TRBV27 to TRBJ1-5; tentatively, D is TRBD1 (5 bases). There are 19 residues in the CDR3. The germline V and J ends were trimmed by 5 bases and 2 bases, with 25 bases remaining between them. Germline V lookup: CDR1 MNHEY, CDR2 SMNVEV (reference sequence). CDR3 coding DNA: TGTGCCAGCAGTCCTACTTCGGGACGTATGGCCGTTGGCAATCAGCCCCAGCATTTT. It yields the protein CASSPTSGRMAVGNQPQHF.

J is TRBJ1-4 and V is TRBV19; 9 bases are shared with TRBD1. CDR1 and CDR2 from the germline V gene are LNHDA and SQIVND (reference sequence). V lost 6 bases and J lost 7; bases outside the gene matches: 6. This CDR3 has 14 residues. CDR3 nucleotides: TGTGCCAGTAGCAGGGACAGGGTTATTGAAAAACTGTTTTTT. It translates to CASSRDRVIEKLFF.

The chain has TRBV7-9 and TRBJ1-6; D might be TRBD1 (5 bases). Germline lookup yields CDR1 SEHNR and CDR2 FQNEAQ (reference sequence). The V end lost 1 base, the J end lost 7 bases, and 8 bases lay between the germline ends. CDR3 length: 14 amino acids. The DNA for the CDR3 is TGTGCCAGCAGCTTAGAGACAGAGAATTCACCCCTCCACTTT. This encodes CASSLETENSPLHF.

This clone was seen a single time. The chain links TRBV11-2 to TRBJ2-5, with D perhaps matching TRBD2 (6 bases). Germline values: CDR1 SGHAT, CDR2 FQNNGV. V lost 8 bases, J lost 5 bases, and 9 bases lay in between. There are 11 residues in the CDR3. In nucleotides, the CDR3 is TGTGCCAGCCGGGAGTGGGAGACCCAGTACTTC. Protein product: CASREWETQYF.

V is TRBV15 and J is TRBJ2-6; D gene ambiguous. The germline V gene has CDR1 LNHNV and CDR2 YYDKDF (reference sequence). The CDR3 length is 16 residues. V lost 0 bases and J lost 0, with 6 bases in between. The CDR3 region is CATSRDKYSGANVLTF. The CDR3 DNA follows: TGTGCCACCAGCAGAGATAAGTACTCTGGGGCCAACGTCCTGACTTTC. The full variable domain, with the rest looked up from reference TRBV15 and TRBJ2-6, is DAMVIQNPRYQVTQFGKPVTLSCSQTLNHNVMYWYQQKSSQAPKLLFHYYDKDFNNEADTPDNFQSRRPNTSFCFLDIRSPGLGDTAMYLCATSRDKYSGANVLTFGAGSRLTVL.

The count of this clone is one. The chain couples TRBV5-8 to TRBJ2-7; TRBD1 matches 7 bases. Germline assignment: CDR1 SGHTS and CDR2 YDEGEE. This CDR3 has 14 amino acids. V lost 3 bases, J lost 5 bases, and 8 bases stayed unmatched. In DNA form, the CDR3 reads TGTGCCAGCAGCTCCGGACAGGCCCGGGACGAGCAGTACTTC. This sequence encodes CASSSGQARDEQYF.

V is TRBV2 and J is TRBJ1-2, with unresolved D. The germline CDR1 and CDR2 sequences are SNHLY and FYNNEI. Between the trimmed V and J ends, which lost 8 bases and 4 bases, there was a span of 20 bases. The CDR3 runs 15 residues. The CDR3 protein is CASADTSGGGYGYTF. In DNA form, the CDR3 reads TGTGCCAGCGCGGATACCTCGGGAGGCGGCTATGGCTACACCTTC.

This clone was seen just once. V usage is TRBV6-5 and J usage is TRBJ1-2, with TRBD1 identical over 8 bases. CDR3 length equals 13 residues. CDR1 is MNHEY and CDR2 is SVGAGI in the germline V gene. V lost 5 bases, J lost 6 bases, and 5 bases stayed unmatched. The CDR3 bases are TGTGCCAGCAGTCAGCGGACAGGGAATGGCTACACCTTC. This gives the protein CASSQRTGNGYTF.

A few counts support this clone. This chain links TRBV19 with TRBJ1-1; D is unresolved. The CDR3 spans 13 residues. Germline CDR1 reads LNHDA; CDR2 reads SQIVND (reference sequence). The V gene lost 1 base and the J gene lost 6 bases, with 9 bases spanning the gap. DNA of the CDR3: TGTGCCAGTAGTATAGTAGTGGAGGCTGAAGCTTTCTTT. Its translation: CASSIVVEAEAFF.

The rearrangement links TRBV6-2 or TRBV6-3 to TRBJ1-4; no clear D gene. The germline V gene has CDR1 MNHEY and CDR2 SVGEGT. CDR3 length: 14 amino acids. Trimming shortened V by 2 bases and J by 2 bases, and 6 bases separated the two germline ends. The CDR3 loop is CASSYVSTNEKLFF. CDR3 coding DNA: TGTGCCAGCAGTTACGTGTCGACTAATGAAAAACTGTTTTTT.

This clone was seen a single time. This rearrangement joins TRBV6-5 to TRBJ2-7; 11 nucleotides align to TRBD2. Looked up from germline, CDR1 is MNHEY and CDR2 is SVGAGI. The ends lost 5 bases at V and 4 bases at J; junction bases unmatched: 4. This CDR3 spans 14 amino acids. The CDR3, as DNA: TGTGCCAGCAGTACCGGGACTAGCGGTTACGAGCAGTACTTC. Protein sequence: CASSTGTSGYEQYF.

The chain uses TRBV9 and TRBJ1-1; possible D gene TRBD1, 6 bases. Germline CDR1 is SGDLS and CDR2 is YYNGEE. The germline V and J ends were trimmed by 4 bases and 4 bases, with 17 bases remaining between them. The CDR3 runs to 15 residues. The CDR3 DNA reads TGTGCCAGCAGCCCGCGGGGGGGAGGGGGCACTGAAGCTTTCTTT. It specifies CASSPRGGGGTEAFF. Full variable domain (missing parts from reference TRBV9 and TRBJ1-1): DSGVTQTPKHLITATGQRVTLRCSPRSGDLSVYWYQQSLDQGLQFLIQYYNGEERAKGNILERFSAQQFPDLHSELNLSSLELGDSALYFCASSPRGGGGTEAFFGQGTRLTVV.

The chain has TRBV24-1 and TRBJ2-4, with D maybe TRBD1 (6 bases). Looked up from germline, CDR1 is KGHDR and CDR2 is SFDVKD. V lost 7 bases and J 2 bases, leaving 23 bases between the germline ends. The CDR3 sequence is 18 residues long. The CDR3 DNA reads TGTGCCACCAGCAAACAGCCCGGGGAACAGGGCCCCAAAAACATTCAGTACTTC. Its translation: CATSKQPGEQGPKNIQYF.

The CDR3 nucleotides are TGTGCCAGCAGTCTCTACGTCGGGAAGGAGACCCAGTACTTC. Translation gives CASSLYVGKETQYF. This chain joins TRBV27 and TRBJ2-5; D perhaps matches TRBD2 (5 bases). The V gene's germline CDR1 is MNHEY and CDR2 SMNVEV (reference sequence). There are 14 residues in the CDR3. Trimming left V 5 bases short and J 5 bases short, with 15 bases between.

The chain employs TRBV6-2 or TRBV6-3 and TRBJ2-4; D may match TRBD1 or TRBD2 (5 bases each). The CDR3 length is 19 residues. Germline lookup yields CDR1 MNHEY and CDR2 SVGEGT. Trimming removed 0 bases at V and 7 bases at J, with 25 bases between. The CDR3 coding sequence is TGTGCCAGCAGTTACTCGATATCCCTATCACGGGGCCTGAAGAACATTCAGTACTTC. This encodes CASSYSISLSRGLKNIQYF.

This chain joins TRBV5-1 and TRBJ2-7; D is undetermined. The CDR3 contains 15 residues. The V gene's germline CDR1 is SGHRS and CDR2 YFSETQ. V lost 4 bases to trimming and J lost 0 bases, with 14 bases between them. DNA for the CDR3: TGCGCCAGCAGCCCCGGACCGTCGAGCTCCTACGAGCAGTACTTC. As protein: CASSPGPSSSYEQYF. The full variable domain, rest sourced from reference TRBV5-1 and TRBJ2-7, is KAGVTQTPRYLIKTRGQQVTLSCSPISGHRSVSWYQQTPGQGLQFLFEYFSETQRNKGNFPGRFSGRQFSNSRSEMNVSTLELGDSALYLCASSPGPSSSYEQYFGPGTRLTVT.

J is TRBJ1-2 and V is TRBV11-3, with D maybe TRBD1 (6 bases). In germline, CDR1 is SGHNT, CDR2 YENEEA. The CDR3 contains 14 residues. The V gene lost 3 bases and the J gene lost 4 bases, with 12 bases spanning the gap. CDR3 nucleotides: TGTGCCAGCAGCTTTGGTCAGGGGTTCTATGGCTACACCTTC. It codes for CASSFGQGFYGYTF.

The CDR3 DNA follows: TGTGCCAGCAGTCCCCGTTCGAATTCACCCCTCCACTTT. This sequence encodes CASSPRSNSPLHF. The chain carries TRBV6-5 and TRBJ1-6, with D uncertain. Trimming pared 5 bases from V and 7 bases from J, leaving 9 bases between. There are 13 residues in the CDR3. The germline gives CDR1 MNHEY, CDR2 SVGAGI.

CDR3 loop: CASSRSGATNEKLFF. Written as DNA, the CDR3 is TGTGCCAGCTCACGGTCCGGAGCAACTAATGAAAAACTGTTTTTT. The chain employs TRBV18 and TRBJ1-4; no clear D. In germline, CDR1 is KGHSH, CDR2 LQKENI. This CDR3 comprises 15 residues. V lost 4 bases and J lost 0, with 9 bases in between.